What follows describes a single T cell receptor beta chain. This clonotype has ten or more counts. The antigen it binds to is not known. No per-base quality is available; no much larger clone lies one base away. This specimen comes from a study of T cells in Graves' hyperthyroidism and ophthalmopathy (dated by TCRdb to the late 2010s). About the investigation overall: Peripheral blood was collected at initial diagnosis, before any treatment. The approximately 98 discovery patients were randomly divided into training and test sets at a 7:3 ratio. A discovery cohort of about a hundred patients, approximately 45 with Graves' ophthalmopathy and approximately 55 with stable Graves' hyperthyroidism, was used to find distinguishing TCR V-J signatures. According to the paper, TCR Vbeta CDR3 sequencing was carried out on roughly 130 peripheral blood samples, which came from around 43 ophthalmopathy, approximately 72 hyperthyroidism and some 17 progressor patients. In addition, the study compared T-cell repertoires in thyroid tissue and in blood from several Graves' hyperthyroidism patients. Prospective prediction of ophthalmopathy was tested in an independent validation cohort of 18 to 20 hyperthyroidism patients and some 17 patients who later progressed to ophthalmopathy. After sampling, hyperthyroidism patients received methimazole starting at 30 mg daily, and ophthalmopathy patients received high-dose intravenous methylprednisolone. The paper as a whole reports these results and caveats: Most expanded thyroid clonotypes (frequency above 0.001) were also found in blood, which suggests that blood repertoires may mirror thyroid immune responses. In validation, progression to ophthalmopathy was predicted by the model with 55% to 71% sensitivity and around 76% specificity, a median of around 5.9 months before onset. No statistical method was used to fix the sample size in advance, and group allocation was not hidden from the investigators. Ophthalmopathy was separated from stable hyperthyroidism by a 13 V-J signature model, with 85% to 90% sensitivity and roughly 81% specificity obtained in cross-validation and 80%/75% obtained in testing.

Sequences SGHRS (CDR1) and YFSETQ (CDR2) are obtained from the germline V gene. The junction shows trimming of 2 bases on V and 3 bases on J, plus 11 bases between the germline ends. The CDR3 contains 14 residues, cysteine and phenylalanine counted. Of the read, only the CDR3 DNA is kept; its 42 bases are in frame from base 1. The TCR beta CDR3 regions were amplified from RNA transcripts. A first-round RT-PCR of the TCR CDR3 used the HTBI primer set with the Qiagen OneStep RT-PCR kit. Libraries were constructed in a second round of multiplex PCR, after which size selection and purification were carried out. Paired-end sequencing of the libraries was performed with 100 bp reads on an Illumina HiSeq2000. Per the original workflow: SOAPnuke was used to process the raw data, removing reads that contained adapters or uncalled bases, had a mean Phred below 15, or lacked an exact match to the constant primer or identifier. High-quality paired reads were merged with COPE v1.2.5, and unique nucleotide sequences were defined as clonotypes. Clonotypes were aligned to IMGT TRBV, TRBD and TRBJ reference segments using MiTCR v1.1. Analysis was restricted to V-J combinations with a frequency above 0.0001, which covered roughly 99% of repertoires. A TCS score was defined as the ratio of F50 (clonal expansion) to E x V (chaos), with BLOSUM62-based TCRdist applied between CDR3 peptides within each V-J. Welch's t-statistics and random forest reduced several hundred V-J features to 13, which were used in a naive Bayes classifier (R e1071). Using fastp trimming at Q25 and MiXCR clonotype assembly, TCRdb reanalyzed the public sequencing data and kept in-frame beta chains. A single entry per CDR3 protein holds the most common genes and DNA from its merged rows. The V and J calls reflect TCRdb's pipeline rather than the authors' work. This sample has around 300,000 distinct CDR3 sequences in its table, and approximately 15% of those were observed once. Jointly, the top ten make up under 8% of the sample.

Stable Graves' hyperthyroidism was defined as the absence of progression to ophthalmopathy over 18 months of follow-up. Hyperthyroidism patients were newly diagnosed, with disease duration under 2 months, and aged 18 to 65 years. Any patient with an uncontrolled infection, another autoimmune disease, pregnancy or lactation was excluded. Diagnoses were based on clinical symptoms, serum thyroxine and TRAb, thyroid ultrasound and orbital computed tomography. PBMCs were isolated from about 9.1 ml of fresh peripheral blood by Ficoll-Paque density gradient centrifugation. Trizol reagent was used to extract total RNA, and RNA quality was then checked on an Agilent 2100 Bioanalyzer.

Sequencing was performed on blood. The chain is assembled from TRBV5-1 and TRBJ1-2; tentative D gene TRBD1, with 5 bases matching. The TCR was taken from a woman aged 40-49 years with Graves' hyperthyroidism. The CDR3 region has the sequence CASSFGGAHYGYTF. The bases read TGCGCCAGCAGCTTCGGGGGAGCGCACTATGGCTACACCTTC.